These 21 T cell receptor beta chains came from one sample sequenced in a study of CD8+ T cells in alopecia areata. cDNA serving as the sequencing template came from extracted, reverse transcribed RNA. Sequencing used immunoSEQ multiplex PCR; TCRdb keeps in-frame clones, though not all of them. The sample shows some 170,000 clones, 50% to 75% of them seen only once. Treatment indicated: oral pan-JAK inhibitor, 5-10 mg twice daily. This specimen consisted of CD4+ T cells sorted from blood, obtained at week 56, from a patient treated with tofacitinib. The receptors come from a human donor with alopecia areata.

The V and J genes are TRBV4-1 and TRBJ1-6; D uncertain. Germline V CDR1 and CDR2: MGHRA, YSYEKL. V lost 5 bases and J lost 7, with 15 bases in between. The CDR3 has 15 residues. This chain's CDR3 is CASSIRTNENSPLHF. The CDR3 DNA follows: TGCGCCAGCAGCATCCGGACGAACGAAAATTCACCCCTCCACTTT.

This clone was seen a handful of times. V usage is TRBV7-2 and J usage is TRBJ2-5; D is possibly TRBD2 (7 bases). V lost 0 bases, J lost 5 bases, and 16 bases lay in between. From germline, CDR1 is SGHTA and CDR2 FQGNSA. There are 16 residues in the CDR3. This chain's CDR3 is CASSLAGRGISETQYF. The CDR3 DNA reads TGTGCCAGCAGCTTAGCGGGGAGGGGGATATCGGAGACCCAGTACTTC.

The chain employs TRBV9 and TRBJ2-7; D ambiguous. This CDR3 is 13 amino acids long. Germline V gives CDR1 SGDLS, CDR2 YYNGEE. V lost 0 bases and J 3 bases, leaving 7 bases between the germline ends. CDR3 sequence: CASSVVDGYEQYF. The DNA of the CDR3 is TGTGCCAGCAGCGTAGTGGACGGCTACGAGCAGTACTTC.

The chain carries TRBV29-1 and TRBJ1-2; D is perhaps TRBD1 (6 bases). CDR1 SQVTM and CDR2 ANQGSEA come from the germline V gene. V was cut by 1 base and J by 6 bases, with 18 bases left in between. This CDR3 spans 15 amino acids. CDR3 amino acids: CSVEGIGWGHNGYTF. The CDR3 DNA is TGCAGCGTTGAAGGGATCGGGTGGGGGCATAATGGCTACACCTTC.

In its sample, this clone was seen once. This chain connects TRBV6-5 to TRBJ2-2; D may be TRBD2 (6 bases). CDR3 length equals 13 residues. The V and J ends lost 10 bases and 7 bases respectively, with 16 bases between them. Per germline, CDR1 MNHEY and CDR2 SVGAGI. The CDR3, as DNA: TGTGCCACTCGAGGAGGGTTTATCGGGGAGCTGTTTTTT. Residues: CATRGGFIGELFF.

This clone has a handful of counts. The CDR3 region has the DNA TGTGCCATCATGGATAGCGGGGGGGAGACCCAGTACTTC. Amino acids: CAIMDSGGETQYF. The chain is built from TRBV10-3 and TRBJ2-5; 10 positions agree with TRBD2. Trimming took 7 bases from V and 5 from J; bases not matched to a gene: 4. Germline V lookup: CDR1 ENHRY, CDR2 SYGVKD. This CDR3 is 13 amino acids long.

This clone was seen more than once but under ten times. The gene calls are TRBV19 and TRBJ1-2; 7 positions match TRBD1. The V gene end was trimmed by 2 bases and the J gene end by 2 bases; junction bases not matched to a gene: 8. This CDR3 has 16 amino acids. From germline, CDR1 is LNHDA and CDR2 SQIVND (reference sequence). The CDR3 bases are TGTGCCAGTAGTATATCCCCTAAGGGGGCCAACTATGGCTACACCTTC. Protein: CASSISPKGANYGYTF.

The V gene is TRBV6-1, the J gene TRBJ2-2; possibly TRBD2 for D (6 bases). Trimming left V 10 bases short and J 5 bases short, with 20 bases between. This CDR3 has 15 amino acids. The germline V gene has CDR1 MNHNS and CDR2 SASEGT. The CDR3: CATISSGTSTGELFF. Written as DNA, the CDR3 is TGTGCCACCATTTCCTCCGGGACTTCGACCGGGGAGCTGTTTTTT.

The chain uses TRBV18 and TRBJ1-2; TRBD1 matches 8 bases. This CDR3 spans 16 amino acids. Germline assignment: CDR1 KGHSH and CDR2 LQKENI. V lost 3 bases to trimming and J lost 2 bases; unmatched junction nucleotides: 8. The chain's CDR3 is CASSPPVAGGNYGYTF. DNA for the CDR3: TGTGCCAGCTCACCTCCGGTGGCAGGGGGCAACTATGGCTACACCTTC.

The CDR3 loop reads CASIGTAGANVLTF. CDR3 in DNA: TGCGCCAGCATCGGGACAGCTGGGGCCAACGTCCTGACTTTC. This chain joins TRBV5-1 and TRBJ2-6; 7 bases agree with TRBD1. V trimming: 6 bases; J trimming: 2 bases; junction bases outside the gene matches: 2. CDR1 and CDR2 from the germline V gene are SGHRS and YFSETQ. The CDR3 totals 14 residues.

This clone showed up just a few times. The rearrangement joins TRBV29-1 to TRBJ2-7; a weak D match, TRBD1 (6 bases). CDR3 length equals 13 residues. Per the germline V gene, CDR1 is SQVTM and CDR2 is ANQGSEA. V was pared by 6 bases and J by 3 bases, with 15 bases between. The CDR3 sequence is CSVKRRTDYEQYF. The CDR3 DNA reads as TGCAGCGTCAAGAGGAGGACAGACTACGAGCAGTACTTC.

The chain's CDR3 is CASSLRTGRGGIGTDTQYF. The CDR3 DNA reads TGTGCCAGCAGCTTGCGGACAGGTCGCGGGGGTATCGGCACAGATACGCAGTATTTT. The chain uses TRBV7-9 and TRBJ2-3, with D perhaps being TRBD1 or TRBD2 (7 bases each). Trimming cost V 3 bases and J 1 base, with 23 bases left between them. Per the germline V gene, CDR1 is SEHNR and CDR2 is FQNEAQ (reference sequence). The CDR3 runs 19 residues. Complete variable domain (other parts from reference TRBV7-9 and TRBJ2-3): DTGVSQNPRHKITKRGQNVTFRCDPISEHNRLYWYRQTLGQGPEFLTYFQNEAQLEKSRLLSDRFSAERPKGSFSTLEIQRTEQGDSAMYLCASSLRTGRGGIGTDTQYFGPGTRLTVL.

The V and J genes are TRBV23-1 and TRBJ1-5, with TRBD1 identical over 12 bases. Being an ORF, TRBV23-1 has a function that is uncertain. V gave up 5 bases and J gave up 7 bases; unmatched junction bases: 9. The CDR3 spans 16 residues. The CDR3 here is CASSYSRDRGPQPQHF. The CDR3 nucleotides are TGCGCCAGCAGTTATAGCCGGGACAGGGGGCCCCAGCCCCAGCATTTT.

The chain recombines TRBV2 with TRBJ2-5; D is perhaps TRBD1 or TRBD2 (5 bases each). The ends were cut back, 1 base at V and 7 bases at J, with 10 bases in the middle. This CDR3 spans 13 amino acids. Germline values: CDR1 SNHLY, CDR2 FYNNEI. CDR3 in DNA: TGTGCCAGCAGTGAAGTGACGAGGGGGACCCAGTACTTC. Amino acid sequence: CASSEVTRGTQYF.

J is TRBJ2-7 and V is TRBV6-5, with D unclear. Germline-derived CDR1 and CDR2 are MNHEY and SVGAGI. CDR3 size: 13 residues. V dropped 2 bases and J dropped 5 bases, with 10 bases sitting between them. The CDR3 is CASSYRSRNEQYF. CDR3 DNA: TGTGCCAGCAGTTACCGAAGTCGGAACGAGCAGTACTTC.

This chain uses TRBV5-5 with TRBJ2-5; D call uncertain. This CDR3 comprises 12 residues. The V and J ends lost 0 bases and 4 bases respectively, with 4 bases between them. The germline gives CDR1 SGHKS, CDR2 YYEKEE (reference sequence). CDR3 coding DNA: TGTGCCAGCAGCTTGGTCGGAGAGACCCAGTACTTC. Amino acid sequence: CASSLVGETQYF.

The chain employs TRBV13 and TRBJ2-3; D is ambiguous. The V gene's germline CDR1 is PRHDT and CDR2 FYEKMQ (reference sequence). This CDR3 region has 11 residues. V was shortened by 5 bases and J by 7 bases, with 7 bases between the two germline ends. The CDR3 coding sequence is TGTGCCAGCAGCGACCTTAATACGCAGTATTTT. Its protein product is CASSDLNTQYF.

The chain employs TRBV29-1 and TRBJ2-3; 8 positions agree with TRBD2. J was trimmed by 4 bases and V by 3 bases; bases with no gene match: 6. Per germline, CDR1 SQVTM and CDR2 ANQGSEA. The CDR3 extends over 14 amino acids. The CDR3, as DNA: TGCAGCGTTGAGGCCGGGGGGGCTTCAGATACGCAGTATTTT. Its protein is CSVEAGGASDTQYF.

The rearrangement uses TRBV6-5 and TRBJ2-5; D remains unclear. The CDR3 runs 12 residues. CDR1 MNHEY and CDR2 SVGAGI come from the germline V gene. With 10 bases removed from V and 3 bases from J, the gap between germline ends came to 12 bases. The CDR3, as DNA: TGTGCCACCAGGCCCCCTGAAGAGACCCAGTACTTC. Translation gives CATRPPEETQYF.

The rearrangement links TRBV2 to TRBJ1-1, with D unresolved. Trimming took 10 bases from V and 0 from J, leaving 12 bases between them. The CDR3 runs 13 residues. Germline V gene sequence: CDR1 SNHLY, CDR2 FYNNEI. In nucleotides, the CDR3 is TGTGCCACCACTTTAGACATGAACACTGAAGCTTTCTTT. It yields the protein CATTLDMNTEAFF.

This chain links TRBV29-1 with TRBJ2-2, with a possible D match to TRBD2 (5 bases). The CDR3 is 17 amino acids. V lost 4 bases to trimming and J lost 3 bases, with 21 bases between them. Germline V gene data show CDR1 as SQVTM and CDR2 as ANQGSEA. CDR3 nucleotide sequence: TGCAGCGTTGGGGAGCCCGTATCCGGCTTGGACACCGGGGAGCTGTTTTTT. Its protein is CSVGEPVSGLDTGELFF.